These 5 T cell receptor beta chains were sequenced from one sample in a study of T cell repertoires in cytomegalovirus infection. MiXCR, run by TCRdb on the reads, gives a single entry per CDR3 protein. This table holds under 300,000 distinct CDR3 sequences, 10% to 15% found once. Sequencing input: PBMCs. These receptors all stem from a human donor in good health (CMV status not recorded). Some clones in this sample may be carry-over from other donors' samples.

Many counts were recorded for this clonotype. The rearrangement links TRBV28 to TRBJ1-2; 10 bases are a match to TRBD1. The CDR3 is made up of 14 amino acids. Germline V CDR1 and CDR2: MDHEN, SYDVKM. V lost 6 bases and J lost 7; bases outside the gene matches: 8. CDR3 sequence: CASRGTGDVSGYTF. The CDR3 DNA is TGTGCCAGCAGGGGGACAGGGGACGTGAGTGGCTACACCTTC.

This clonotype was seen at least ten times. The CDR3 sequence: CASSLNLREAEQYF. CDR3 DNA: TGTGCCAGCAGCTTAAACTTGCGGGAGGCCGAGCAGTACTTC. This rearrangement joins TRBV7-2 to TRBJ2-7, with 8 bases lining up with TRBD2. The CDR3 has 14 residues. Germline V gives CDR1 SGHTA, CDR2 FQGNSA. V shed 2 bases and J 6 bases; nucleotides not matched to a gene: 6.

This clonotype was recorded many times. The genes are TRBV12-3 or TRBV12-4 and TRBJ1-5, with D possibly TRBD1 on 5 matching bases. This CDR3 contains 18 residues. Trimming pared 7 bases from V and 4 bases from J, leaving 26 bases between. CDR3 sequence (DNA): TGTGCCAGCAACCGGCGGGGCCCATTTATAGCGTGGAATCAGCCCCAGCATTTT. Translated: CASNRRGPFIAWNQPQHF.

This CDR3 reads CASSQGPENIQYF. Written as DNA, the CDR3 is TGCGCCAGCAGCCAAGGGCCCGAAAACATTCAGTACTTC. The gene calls are TRBV4-1 and TRBJ2-4; D uncertain. The germline V gene has CDR1 MGHRA and CDR2 YSYEKL. V was clipped by 1 base and J by 5 bases, with 6 bases between them. CDR3 length: 13 amino acids.

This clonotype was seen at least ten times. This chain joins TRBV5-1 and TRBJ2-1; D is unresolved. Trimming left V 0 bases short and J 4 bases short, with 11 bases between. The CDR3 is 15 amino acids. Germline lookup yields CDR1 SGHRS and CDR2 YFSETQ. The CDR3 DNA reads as TGCGCCAGCAGCTTGGCCGGAGACCTTTACAATGAGCAGTTCTTC. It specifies CASSLAGDLYNEQFF.